Sequencing of this T cell receptor beta chain was carried out in a study of breast tumors, draining lymph nodes, adjacent tissues. The CDR3 covers 17 residues. Losses at the gene ends were 6 bases for V and 6 bases for J; bases not matched to a gene: 13. Germline-derived CDR1 and CDR2 are SEHNR and FQNEAQ (reference sequence). Each CDR3 protein gets one entry after TCRdb re-called the multiplex PCR reads with MiXCR. The table has under 300,000 distinct CDR3 sequences, less than 35% seen once. Axillary draining lymph nodes of breast cancer patients supplied the node samples. This TCR was sampled from a female donor with breast cancer. Some clones in this sample may be carry-over from other donors' samples. V and J are TRBV7-9 and TRBJ2-1, with 11 bases that match TRBD2. The sequencing input was axillary lymph node tissue. The CDR3: CASRIVNSGRGFNEQFF. The DNA of the CDR3 is TGTGCCAGCAGAATAGTCAATAGCGGGAGGGGGTTCAATGAGCAGTTCTTC. The full variable domain, its missing parts supplied by reference TRBV7-9 and TRBJ2-1, is DTGVSQNPRHKITKRGQNVTFRCDPISEHNRLYWYRQTLGQGPEFLTYFQNEAQLEKSRLLSDRFSAERPKGSFSTLEIQRTEQGDSAMYLCASRIVNSGRGFNEQFFGPGTRLTVL.